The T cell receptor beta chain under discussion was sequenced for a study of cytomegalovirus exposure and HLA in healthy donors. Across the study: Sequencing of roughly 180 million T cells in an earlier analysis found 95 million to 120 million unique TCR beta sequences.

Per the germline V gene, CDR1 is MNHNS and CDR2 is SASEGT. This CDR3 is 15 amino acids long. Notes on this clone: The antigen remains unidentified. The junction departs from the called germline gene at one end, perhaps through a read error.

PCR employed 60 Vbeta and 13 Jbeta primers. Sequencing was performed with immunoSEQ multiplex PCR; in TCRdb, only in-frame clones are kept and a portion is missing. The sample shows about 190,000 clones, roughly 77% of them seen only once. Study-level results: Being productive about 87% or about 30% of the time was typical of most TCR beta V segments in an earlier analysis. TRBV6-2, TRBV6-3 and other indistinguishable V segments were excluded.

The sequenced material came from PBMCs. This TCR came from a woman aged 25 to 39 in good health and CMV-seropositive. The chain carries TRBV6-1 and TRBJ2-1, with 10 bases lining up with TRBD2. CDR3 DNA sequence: TGTGCCAGCAGTGAGACCCCCAGCGGGAGGGCCCTGGAGCTCTTC. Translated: CASSETPSGRALELF.